Listed below are T cell receptor beta chains from one sample, sequenced in a study of human CD8 memory T cell subsets. TCRdb re-called the 5' RACE reads; every CDR3 protein appears as one record, without DNA. The clone table shows 10,000 to 11,000 distinct CDR3 sequences, with the ten largest holding roughly 15%. The material sequenced was CD8+ T cells from PBMCs. The source of these receptors is a human donor in good health. Both conserved end residues are part of each CDR3. Fields, in order: J gene, V gene, clone size, CDR3 protein. The size field is filled for only some rows; it gives once, few, many or a size class.

j_call: TRBJ2-2; v_call: TRBV28; clone_size: .; cdr3_aa: CASTRGRRNTGELFF
j_call: TRBJ1-5; v_call: TRBV19; clone_size: .; cdr3_aa: CASSMNSNSNQPQHF
j_call: TRBJ2-1; v_call: TRBV28; clone_size: .; cdr3_aa: CASKGLTYNEQFF
j_call: TRBJ2-1; v_call: TRBV7-8; clone_size: .; cdr3_aa: CASSLGTLSSYNEQFF
j_call: TRBJ2-2; v_call: TRBV28; clone_size: medium-sized; cdr3_aa: CASSYSLSGNTGELFF
j_call: TRBJ2-5; v_call: TRBV6-5; clone_size: .; cdr3_aa: CASSYSTGETQYF
j_call: TRBJ2-1; v_call: TRBV28; clone_size: .; cdr3_aa: CASSKSSYNEQFF
j_call: TRBJ2-7; v_call: TRBV7-8; clone_size: .; cdr3_aa: CASSFAGTTYEQYF
j_call: TRBJ2-7; v_call: TRBV6-1; clone_size: .; cdr3_aa: CASSEWAAESSYEQYF
j_call: TRBJ2-3; v_call: TRBV7-9; clone_size: .; cdr3_aa: CASSFSGGTDTQYF
j_call: TRBJ1-4; v_call: TRBV27; clone_size: medium-sized; cdr3_aa: CASSLREQGDEKLFF
j_call: TRBJ2-3; v_call: TRBV28; clone_size: .; cdr3_aa: CASQWGVGQGTDTQYF
j_call: TRBJ2-1; v_call: TRBV15; clone_size: .; cdr3_aa: CATSRDRSGSLNEQFF
j_call: TRBJ1-4; v_call: TRBV2; clone_size: .; cdr3_aa: CASSPEEDREKLFF
j_call: TRBJ2-3; v_call: TRBV11-2; clone_size: medium-sized; cdr3_aa: CASSLRGGDTQYF
j_call: TRBJ2-5; v_call: TRBV29-1; clone_size: .; cdr3_aa: CSVEAATGGLETQYF
j_call: TRBJ2-2; v_call: TRBV28; clone_size: .; cdr3_aa: CASRHRGIPGELFF
j_call: TRBJ2-5; v_call: TRBV12-3/TRBV12-4; clone_size: .; cdr3_aa: CASNKQGWLETQYF
j_call: TRBJ1-4; v_call: TRBV3-1; clone_size: .; cdr3_aa: CASSRTDNEKLFF
j_call: TRBJ2-5; v_call: TRBV29-1; clone_size: medium-sized; cdr3_aa: CSVSFLGLAGEQETQYF
j_call: TRBJ1-5; v_call: TRBV19; clone_size: medium-sized; cdr3_aa: CASSMGGNDQPQHF
j_call: TRBJ2-1; v_call: TRBV19; clone_size: .; cdr3_aa: CASISLAGGYNEQFF
j_call: TRBJ2-3; v_call: TRBV28; clone_size: medium-sized; cdr3_aa: CASSFPSGVSTDTQYF
j_call: TRBJ2-7; v_call: TRBV5-1; clone_size: .; cdr3_aa: CASSGGQGYYEQYF
j_call: TRBJ2-5; v_call: TRBV25-1; clone_size: medium-sized; cdr3_aa: CASSPQGARETQYF
j_call: TRBJ2-7; v_call: TRBV25-1; clone_size: .; cdr3_aa: CASKGDRVFEQYF
j_call: TRBJ2-7; v_call: TRBV11-2; clone_size: .; cdr3_aa: CASSLGSSGRAPEQYF
j_call: TRBJ2-2; v_call: TRBV6-6; clone_size: .; cdr3_aa: CASSPGGGVTGELFF
j_call: TRBJ2-7; v_call: TRBV21-1; clone_size: .; cdr3_aa: CASSKGRDSYEQYF
j_call: TRBJ2-7; v_call: TRBV6-2/TRBV6-3; clone_size: medium-sized; cdr3_aa: CASSYSSSISDNYEQYF
j_call: TRBJ1-2; v_call: TRBV4-1; clone_size: medium-sized; cdr3_aa: CASSQPGTAGRGYTF
j_call: TRBJ2-1; v_call: TRBV19; clone_size: .; cdr3_aa: CASSMTPGLAGVSYNEQFF
j_call: TRBJ1-1; v_call: TRBV30; clone_size: medium-sized; cdr3_aa: CAWSMSQDTEAFF